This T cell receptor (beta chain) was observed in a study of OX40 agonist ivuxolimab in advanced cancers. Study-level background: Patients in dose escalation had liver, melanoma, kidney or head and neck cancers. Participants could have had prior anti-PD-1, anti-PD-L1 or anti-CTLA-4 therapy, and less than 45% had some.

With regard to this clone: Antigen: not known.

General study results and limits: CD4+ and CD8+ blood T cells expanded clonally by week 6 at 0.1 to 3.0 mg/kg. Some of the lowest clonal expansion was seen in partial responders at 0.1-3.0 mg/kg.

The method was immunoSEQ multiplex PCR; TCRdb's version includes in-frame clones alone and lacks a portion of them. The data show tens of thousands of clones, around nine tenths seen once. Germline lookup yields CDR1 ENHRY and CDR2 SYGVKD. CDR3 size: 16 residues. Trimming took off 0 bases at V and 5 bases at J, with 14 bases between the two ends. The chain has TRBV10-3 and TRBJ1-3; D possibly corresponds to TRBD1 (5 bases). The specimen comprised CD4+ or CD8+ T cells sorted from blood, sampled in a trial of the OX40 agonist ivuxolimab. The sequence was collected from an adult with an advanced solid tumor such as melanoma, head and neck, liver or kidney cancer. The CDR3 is CAISESGRLLRNTIYF. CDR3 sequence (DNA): TGTGCCATCAGTGAGTCGGGACGGCTTCTTAGAAACACCATATATTTT.